This record covers a single TCR beta chain. What it binds is unknown. The data are from a study of cytomegalovirus exposure and HLA in healthy donors. At the level of the study: The 120 validation repertoires and the roughly 680 first-cohort repertoires shared a platform, a later analysis reported. Study-wide results and limits: Usually a TCR sequence was rare, but some public TCRs were found in many donors. First-cohort TCR clusters were later found to tend to co-occur in the 90 to 150 validation repertoires. The investigators catalogued some 160 TCR beta chains as cytomegalovirus-associated.

CDR3 size: 15 residues. Germline V gene lookup returns CDR1 ENHRY and CDR2 SYGVKD. V gave up 6 bases and J gave up 1 base, with 14 bases separating them. Here immunoSEQ multiplex PCR was the method, and the copy in TCRdb shows in-frame clones only, minus some. The sample yields about 190,000 clones, more than 75% seen once. The chain links TRBV10-3 to TRBJ2-3, with a weak D call TRBD1 (6 bases). Sequencing used PBMCs. This TCR was recovered from a woman aged 18-29 years in good health and CMV-seronegative. For the CDR3, the DNA is TGTGCCATCAGAAGATACAGGGTCCGCACAGATACGCAGTATTTT. Its translation: CAIRRYRVRTDTQYF.